This TCR beta chain was sequenced for a study of response to subunit inactivated influenza vaccine. Per the germline V gene, CDR1 is MNHEY and CDR2 is SVGEGT. The CDR3 spans 14 residues. Between the trimmed V and J ends, which lost 5 bases and 1 base, there was a span of 11 bases. This clonotype was recorded many times. Its antigen is undetermined. Study-wide findings and caveats: Researchers suggested that each seasonal influenza vaccination recruits few new T cells.

In TCRdb, the RT-PCR reads were re-called with MiXCR into one record per CDR3 protein. The sample includes hundreds of thousands of distinct CDR3 sequences, 12% to 15% of them seen just once. The chain couples TRBV6-2 or TRBV6-3 to TRBJ1-1; D remains ambiguous. This specimen consisted of PBMCs from blood, obtained 14 days before vaccination. The receptor's source is a man between 45 and 60 years old who received an inactivated influenza vaccine. The CDR3 spells CASSRHLWNTEAFF. CDR3 nucleotides: TGTGCCAGCAGTCGACACCTCTGGAACACTGAAGCTTTCTTT.